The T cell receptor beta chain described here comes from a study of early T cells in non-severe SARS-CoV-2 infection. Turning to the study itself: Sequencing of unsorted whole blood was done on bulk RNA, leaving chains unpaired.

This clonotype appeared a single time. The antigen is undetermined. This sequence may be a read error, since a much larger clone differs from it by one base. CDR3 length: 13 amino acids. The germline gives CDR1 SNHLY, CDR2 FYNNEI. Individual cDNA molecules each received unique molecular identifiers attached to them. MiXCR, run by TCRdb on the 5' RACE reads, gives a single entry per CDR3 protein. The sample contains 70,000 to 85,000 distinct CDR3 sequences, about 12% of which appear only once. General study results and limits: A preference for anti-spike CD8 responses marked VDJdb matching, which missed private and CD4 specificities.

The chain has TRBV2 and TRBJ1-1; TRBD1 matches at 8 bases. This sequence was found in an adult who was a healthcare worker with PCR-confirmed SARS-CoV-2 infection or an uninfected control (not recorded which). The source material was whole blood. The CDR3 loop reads CTSSRDRYTEAFF. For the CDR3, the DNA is TGTACCAGCAGTCGGGACAGGTACACTGAAGCTTTCTTT.